This T cell receptor (beta chain) was captured by sequencing in a study of vaccination effects on CD4 cells after COVID-19. Generated by immunoSEQ multiplex PCR, the TCRdb table keeps only in-frame clones and is missing some. Of about 58,000 clones in the sample, 70% to 80% were seen once. The CDR3 extends over 13 amino acids. Trimming took off 0 bases at V and 5 bases at J, with 7 bases between the two ends. Germline lookup yields CDR1 SGHTA and CDR2 FQGNSA. Cultured cells yielded isolated CD4+ T cells after around 10 days. As to this clone: Its antigen remains unidentified.

This TCR was sampled from a human donor who received a COVID-19 vaccine. This chain joins TRBV7-2 and TRBJ2-5; D is unclear. Sequencing used CD4+ T cells from PBMCs cultured without peptide, obtained before COVID-19 vaccination. CDR3 amino acids: CASSLAGPETQYF. CDR3 sequence (DNA): TGTGCCAGCAGCTTAGCGGGCCCGGAGACCCAGTACTTC.